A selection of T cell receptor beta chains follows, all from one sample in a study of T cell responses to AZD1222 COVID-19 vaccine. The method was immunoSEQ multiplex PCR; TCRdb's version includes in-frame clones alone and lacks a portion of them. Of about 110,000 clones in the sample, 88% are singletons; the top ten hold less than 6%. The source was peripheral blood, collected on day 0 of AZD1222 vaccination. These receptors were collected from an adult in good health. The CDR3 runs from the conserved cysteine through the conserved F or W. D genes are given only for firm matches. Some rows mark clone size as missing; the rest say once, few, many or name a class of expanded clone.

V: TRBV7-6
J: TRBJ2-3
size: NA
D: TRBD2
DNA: TGTGCCAGCAGCCGACGAAGGACTAGCGGGGGCACAGATACGCAGTATTTT
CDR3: CASSRRRTSGGTDTQYF

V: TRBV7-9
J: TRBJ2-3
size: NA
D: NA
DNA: TGTGCCAGCAGCTTAGCGCGGGCAGCAGATACGCAGTATTTT
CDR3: CASSLARAADTQYF

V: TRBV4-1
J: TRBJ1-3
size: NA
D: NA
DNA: TGCGCCAGCAGCCAAGATGGCACGGCCTCTGGAAACACCATATATTTT
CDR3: CASSQDGTASGNTIYF

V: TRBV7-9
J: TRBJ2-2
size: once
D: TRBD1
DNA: TGTGCCAGCAGCAAAGGACAGGGGGTTTCCGGGGAGCTGTTTTTT
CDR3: CASSKGQGVSGELFF

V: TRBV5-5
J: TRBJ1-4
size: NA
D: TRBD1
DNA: TGTGCCAGCAGTCGCCAGGGGGACGACGAAAAACTGTTTTTT
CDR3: CASSRQGDDEKLFF

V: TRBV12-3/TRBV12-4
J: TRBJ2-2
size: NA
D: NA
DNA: TGTGCCCTTAAAAGGGGGTTGACCGGGGAGCTGTTTTTT
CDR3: CALKRGLTGELFF

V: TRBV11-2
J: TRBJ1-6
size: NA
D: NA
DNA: TGTGCCAGCAGCTTAGGGGACGAGAATAATTCACCCCTCCACTTT
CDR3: CASSLGDENNSPLHF

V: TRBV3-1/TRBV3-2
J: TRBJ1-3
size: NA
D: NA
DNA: TGTGCCAGCAGCCAAGGTGACGGGAACACCATATATTTT
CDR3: CASSQGDGNTIYF

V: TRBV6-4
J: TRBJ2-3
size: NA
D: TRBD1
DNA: TGTGCCAGCAGTGAGATACAGGGGACCACGCAGTATTTT
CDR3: CASSEIQGTTQYF

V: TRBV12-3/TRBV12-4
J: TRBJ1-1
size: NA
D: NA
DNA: TGTGCCAGCAGTTTATCGCGGCACGCTTTCTTT
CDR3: CASSLSRHAFF

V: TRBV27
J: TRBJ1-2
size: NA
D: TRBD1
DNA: TGTGCCAGCAGTTTATCACCCGGGACAGGAATTAACTATGGCTACACCTTC
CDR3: CASSLSPGTGINYGYTF

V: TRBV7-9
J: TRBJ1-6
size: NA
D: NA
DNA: TGTGCCAGCAGCCAGATTCAACAGAGCTCCTATAATTCACCCCTCCACTTT
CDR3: CASSQIQQSSYNSPLHF

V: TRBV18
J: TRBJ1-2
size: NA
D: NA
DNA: TGTGCCAGCTCACCGCTCATGGGTGACACGTCCGGCTACACCTTC
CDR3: CASSPLMGDTSGYTF

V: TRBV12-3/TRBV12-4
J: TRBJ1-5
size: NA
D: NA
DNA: TGTGCCAGCAGTTTAACCAGCAATCAGCCCCAGCATTTT
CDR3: CASSLTSNQPQHF

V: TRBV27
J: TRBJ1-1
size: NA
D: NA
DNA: TGTGCCAGCAGTTTGACGATAAACACTGAAGCTTTCTTT
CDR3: CASSLTINTEAFF

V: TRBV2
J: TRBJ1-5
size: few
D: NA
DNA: TGTGCCAGCAGTGCCCGAGGGGTCCAGCCCCAGCATTTT
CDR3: CASSARGVQPQHF

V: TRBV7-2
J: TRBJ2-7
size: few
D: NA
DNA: TGTGCCAGCAGCAACCTGGCGGGGACCTACGAGCAGTACTTC
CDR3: CASSNLAGTYEQYF

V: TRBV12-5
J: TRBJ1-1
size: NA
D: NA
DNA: TGTGCTAGTGGTTTGGTCCAAGGTACAGACCCGAACACTGAAGCTTTCTTT
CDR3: CASGLVQGTDPNTEAFF

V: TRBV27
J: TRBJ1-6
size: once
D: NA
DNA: TGTGCCAGCGGACGGAATAATTCACCCCTCCACTTT
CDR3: CASGRNNSPLHF

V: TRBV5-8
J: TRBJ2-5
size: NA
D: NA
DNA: TGTGCCAGCAGCAGCCCTATTAAGGGGGAGACCCAGTACTTC
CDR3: CASSSPIKGETQYF

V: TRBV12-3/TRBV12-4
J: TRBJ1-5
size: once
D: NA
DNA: TGTGCCAGCAGTCCGGGTCGGCAGCCCCAGCATTTT
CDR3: CASSPGRQPQHF

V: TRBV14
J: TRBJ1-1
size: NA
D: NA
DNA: TGTGCCAGCAGCCAACCCGGGGGGTACACTGAAGCTTTCTTT
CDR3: CASSQPGGYTEAFF

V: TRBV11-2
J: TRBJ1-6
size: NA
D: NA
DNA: TGTGCCAGCAGCTTAATGGCGATTAGGAGCTCCTATAATTCACCCCTCCACTTT
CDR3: CASSLMAIRSSYNSPLHF

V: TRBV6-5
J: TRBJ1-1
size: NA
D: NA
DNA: TGTGCCAGCAGTTTCCGCCAGGGGCTCGAAGCTTTCTTT
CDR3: CASSFRQGLEAFF

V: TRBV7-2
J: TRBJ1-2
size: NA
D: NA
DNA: TGTGCCAGCAGCCCTCGGGCCGGGGGGGATGGCTACACCTTC
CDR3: CASSPRAGGDGYTF

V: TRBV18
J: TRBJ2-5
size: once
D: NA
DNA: TGTGCCAGCTCACCACCCTCGATCCAAGAGACCCAGTACTTC
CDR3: CASSPPSIQETQYF

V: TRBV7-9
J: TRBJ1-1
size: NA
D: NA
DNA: TGTGCCAGCAGCTTAGGCCAGGCTTCGAACACTGAAGCTTTCTTT
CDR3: CASSLGQASNTEAFF

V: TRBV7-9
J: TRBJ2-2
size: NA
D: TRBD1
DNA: TGTGCCAGCAGTCCTGTCCCCAGGACAGGGGGTTTGAACACCGGGGAGCTGTTTTTT
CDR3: CASSPVPRTGGLNTGELFF

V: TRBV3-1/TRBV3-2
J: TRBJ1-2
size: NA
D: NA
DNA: TGTGCCAGCAGCCAACATAGCAGGATTTCGGGCTATGGCTACACCTTC
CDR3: CASSQHSRISGYGYTF

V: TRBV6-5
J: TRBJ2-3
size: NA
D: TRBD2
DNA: TGTGCCAGCAGGCGGGGGGCCACCACAGATACGCAGTATTTT
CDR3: CASRRGATTDTQYF

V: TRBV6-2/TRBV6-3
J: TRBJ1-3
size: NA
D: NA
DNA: TGTGCCAGCAGTACCGGGACGGCAAACTCTGGAAACACCATATATTTT
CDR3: CASSTGTANSGNTIYF

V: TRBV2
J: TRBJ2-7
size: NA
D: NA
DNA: TGTGCCAGCAGTGAAGTAGGCAGGGTGAAAAACGAGCAGTACTTC
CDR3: CASSEVGRVKNEQYF

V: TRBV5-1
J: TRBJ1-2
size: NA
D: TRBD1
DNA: TGCGCCAGCAGCTTCGAGCCCAGGGGGCGCAGATATGGCTACACCTTC
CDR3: CASSFEPRGRRYGYTF

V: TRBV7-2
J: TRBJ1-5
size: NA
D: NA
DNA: TGTGCCAGCAGCATAAGTAATAGCAATCAGCCCCAGCATTTT
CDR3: CASSISNSNQPQHF

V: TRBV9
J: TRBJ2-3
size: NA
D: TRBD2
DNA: TGTGCCAGCAGCGCCACTAGCGGGGGTGACACAGATACGCAGTATTTT
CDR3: CASSATSGGDTDTQYF

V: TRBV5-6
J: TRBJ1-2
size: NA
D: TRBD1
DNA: TGTGCCAGCAGCTTCGGGACAGAATATGGCTACACCTTC
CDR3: CASSFGTEYGYTF

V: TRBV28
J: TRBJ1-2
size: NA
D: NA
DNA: TGTGCCAGCAGGGTTAACTATGGCTACACCTTC
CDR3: CASRVNYGYTF

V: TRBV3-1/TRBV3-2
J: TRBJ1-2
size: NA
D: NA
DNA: TGTGCCAGCAGCCAAGATAGATGGGCAGCTGGCTACACCTTC
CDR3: CASSQDRWAAGYTF

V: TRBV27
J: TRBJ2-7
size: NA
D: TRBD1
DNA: TGTGCCAGCAGTTTACAGGGACAGAACGAGCAGTACTTC
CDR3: CASSLQGQNEQYF

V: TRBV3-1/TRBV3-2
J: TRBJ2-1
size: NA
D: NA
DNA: TGTGCCAGCAGCCCGATGGTTTCTAGCTCCTACAATGAGCAGTTCTTC
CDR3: CASSPMVSSSYNEQFF

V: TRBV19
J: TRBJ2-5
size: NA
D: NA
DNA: TGTGCCAGTAGTATGACGGATGAAGAGACCCAGTACTTC
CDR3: CASSMTDEETQYF

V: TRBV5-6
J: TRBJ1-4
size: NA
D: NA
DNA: TGTGCCAGCAGCTACGGAGGGGGGGCGACTAATGAAAAACTGTTTTTT
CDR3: CASSYGGGATNEKLFF

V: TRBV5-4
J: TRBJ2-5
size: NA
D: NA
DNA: TGTGCCAGCAGCCAGGGGGGCCTGGGCGAGACCCAGTACTTC
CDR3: CASSQGGLGETQYF

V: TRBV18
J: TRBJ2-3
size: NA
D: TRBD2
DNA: TGTGCCAGCTCAAACCAGCGGGGTGGCACAGATACGCAGTATTTT
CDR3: CASSNQRGGTDTQYF

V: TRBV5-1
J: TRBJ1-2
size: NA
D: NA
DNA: TGCGCCAGCAGCTCACGACAGGCGCTAAACTATGGCTACACCTTC
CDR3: CASSSRQALNYGYTF

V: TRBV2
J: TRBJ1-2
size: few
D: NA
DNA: TGTGCCAGCAGAAGGGACGGTAATAACTATGGCTACACCTTC
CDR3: CASRRDGNNYGYTF

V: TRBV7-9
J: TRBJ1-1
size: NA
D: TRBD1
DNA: TGTGCCAGCAGCAGAATCGGGACAGCAACGTTGAACACTGAAGCTTTCTTT
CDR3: CASSRIGTATLNTEAFF

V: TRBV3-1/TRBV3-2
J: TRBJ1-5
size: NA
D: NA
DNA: TGTGCCAGCAGCGAGTCGGATCAGCCCCAGCATTTT
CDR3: CASSESDQPQHF

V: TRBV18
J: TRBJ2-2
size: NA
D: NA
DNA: TGTGCCAGCTCACCTGCCACTGACGGGGAGCTGTTTTTT
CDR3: CASSPATDGELFF